This T cell receptor (beta chain) is from a study of cytomegalovirus exposure and HLA in healthy donors. Study-wide results and caveats: Reportedly, diagnosis of cytomegalovirus status by the classifier showed high specificity and sensitivity.

Per germline, CDR1 SGHRS and CDR2 YFSETQ. The CDR3 contains 19 residues. Concerning this clone itself: What it binds is unknown.

Use of 60 Vbeta and 13 Jbeta primers characterized the PCR. Data came from immunoSEQ multiplex PCR; TCRdb stores just in-frame clones and leaves some out. The data contain roughly 130,000 clones, about 85% of them singletons. Specimen: PBMCs. This clonotype originated in a boy younger than 18 in good health and CMV-seronegative. V and J are TRBV5-1 and TRBJ2-5; 15 nucleotides match TRBD2. TRBJ2-7 explains the end of the DNA better; the J call may be wrong. CDR3 sequence: CASSLGTSGRPPRSYEQYF. The CDR3 nucleotides read TGCGCCAGCAGCCTAGGGACTAGCGGGAGGCCCCCCAGATCCTACGAGCAGTACTTC.